A single sample is the source of the 24 T cell receptor beta chains below, sequenced in a study of blood T cell repertoires in COVID-19. The table came from immunoSEQ multiplex PCR; TCRdb's copy has only in-frame clones and leaves some out. The sample has some 350,000 clones; around 91% are singletons. Sample: peripheral blood. These receptors all come from a man in his late teens or twenties with active or convalescent COVID-19.

J is TRBJ1-1 and V is TRBV6-2 or TRBV6-3; D gene uncertain. The CDR3 is 17 amino acids. V dropped 2 bases and J dropped 0 bases, with 16 bases sitting between them. The germline gives CDR1 MNHEY, CDR2 SVGEGT. The chain's CDR3 is CASSYGGMGTMNTEAFF. The CDR3 nucleotides are TGTGCCAGCAGTTACGGCGGGATGGGTACCATGAACACTGAAGCTTTCTTT.

This clone has just a few counts. The chain links TRBV5-8 to TRBJ1-4; D might be TRBD1 (5 bases). The CDR3 spans 15 residues. CDR1 is SGHTS, CDR2 YDEGEE, per germline. Trimming cost V 5 bases and J 2 bases, with 13 bases left between them. CDR3 in DNA: TGTGCCAGCAGACCCCCTACAGGTACTAATGAAAAACTGTTTTTT. It specifies CASRPPTGTNEKLFF. The full variable domain, with the rest looked up from reference TRBV5-8 and TRBJ1-4, is EAGVTQSPTHLIKTRGQQATLRCSPISGHTSVYWYQQALGLGLQFLLWYDEGEERNRGNFPPRFSGRQFPNYSSELNVNALELEDSALYLCASRPPTGTNEKLFFGSGTQLSVL.

This chain links TRBV15 with TRBJ2-5, with 12 bases matching TRBD2. Germline V CDR1 and CDR2: LNHNV, YYDKDF (reference sequence). This CDR3 comprises 18 residues. With 3 bases clipped from V and 5 bases from J, the junction kept 13 bases outside the gene matches. The chain's CDR3 is CATSRRTSGDQRDETQYF. The CDR3 coding sequence is TGTGCCACCAGCAGGCGGACTAGCGGGGACCAACGGGATGAGACCCAGTACTTC.

The gene calls are TRBV7-2 and TRBJ1-5; D unclear. This CDR3 spans 12 amino acids. CDR1 and CDR2 (germline): SGHTA, FQGNSA. The V gene lost 8 bases and the J gene lost 4 bases, with 9 bases spanning the gap. The CDR3 reads CASGRGNQPQHF. CDR3 sequence (DNA): TGTGCCAGCGGCCGGGGAAATCAGCCCCAGCATTTT.

V gene TRBV5-1 combines with J gene TRBJ2-5; D ambiguous. The CDR3 runs to 12 residues. V dropped 7 bases and J dropped 2 bases, with 9 bases sitting between them. Germline lookup yields CDR1 SGHRS and CDR2 YFSETQ. CDR3 region: CASRREQETQYF. The CDR3 nucleotides are TGCGCCAGCCGAAGAGAGCAAGAGACCCAGTACTTC.

The V gene is TRBV7-9, the J gene TRBJ1-1; 8 positions match TRBD1. Germline values: CDR1 SEHNR, CDR2 FQNEAQ (reference sequence). Losses at the gene ends were 4 bases for V and 4 bases for J; bases not matched to a gene: 5. This CDR3 is built from 14 residues. The DNA of the CDR3 is TGTGCCAGCAGCTCTACAGGGGGGCGCACTGAAGCTTTCTTT. Protein: CASSSTGGRTEAFF.

CDR3 in amino acids: CASSYRAPEQGLAQYF. The CDR3 DNA is TGTGCCAGCAGTTACCGAGCTCCCGAACAGGGCCTCGCGCAGTACTTC. This chain uses TRBV6-5 with TRBJ2-7; D perhaps matches TRBD1 (6 bases). The V and J ends lost 2 bases and 9 bases respectively, with 23 bases between them. The length of the CDR3 is 16 residues. From germline, CDR1 is MNHEY and CDR2 SVGAGI.

The V call is TRBV2, the J call TRBJ2-2; TRBD1 is a possible D gene (6 bases). CDR3 length equals 14 residues. Deletions cut 11 bases from V and 2 bases from J, with 15 bases between. The germline CDR1 and CDR2 sequences are SNHLY and FYNNEI. The CDR3: CAGKGGVNTGELFF. The CDR3 nucleotides read TGTGCCGGAAAAGGGGGAGTAAACACCGGGGAGCTGTTTTTT.

The V and J genes are TRBV11-1 and TRBJ2-2, with 11 bases identical to TRBD2. The CDR3 is 16 amino acids. Germline V lookup: CDR1 SGHAT, CDR2 FQDESV (reference sequence). J lost 4 bases, V lost 5 bases, and 6 bases had no gene match. This chain's CDR3 is CASSPLAGEITGELFF. In nucleotides, the CDR3 is TGTGCCAGCAGCCCACTAGCGGGGGAGATCACCGGGGAGCTGTTTTTT.

With respect to this clone: Other DNA sequences in this specimen translate into the identical CDR3. V and J are TRBV6-5 and TRBJ1-1; 9 nucleotides align to TRBD1. Germline CDR1 reads MNHEY; CDR2 reads SVGAGI. The CDR3 has 14 residues. V lost 6 bases, J lost 1 base, and 3 bases stayed unmatched. CDR3 region: CASRRTGENTEAFF. The CDR3 region has the DNA TGTGCCAGCAGACGGACAGGGGAGAACACTGAAGCTTTCTTT.

The chain combines TRBV27 with TRBJ2-2; 9 bases are a match to TRBD2. Germline V gene sequence: CDR1 MNHEY, CDR2 SMNVEV (reference sequence). Unmatched junction bases numbered 5, after V lost 1 base and J lost 5 bases. CDR3 length: 16 amino acids. CDR3 protein: CASSLWTSATTGELFF. CDR3 in DNA: TGTGCCAGCAGTTTATGGACTAGCGCGACAACCGGGGAGCTGTTTTTT.

J is TRBJ2-2 and V is TRBV6-5, with 12 bases matching TRBD2. V lost 8 bases, J lost 5 bases, and 3 bases stayed unmatched. The CDR3 is 14 residues long. The germline V gene encodes CDR1 MNHEY and CDR2 SVGAGI. The CDR3 nucleotides read TGTGCCAGCCTAGCGGGAGGGAATACCGGGGAGCTGTTTTTT. Translated: CASLAGGNTGELFF.

The chain carries TRBV2 and TRBJ2-7, with a possible D match to TRBD2 (5 bases). The CDR3 loop spans 13 amino acids. With 10 bases removed from V and 6 bases from J, the gap between germline ends came to 19 bases. Germline V CDR1 and CDR2: SNHLY, FYNNEI. The CDR3 protein is CATRWEIWGEQYF. CDR3 coding DNA: TGTGCCACTAGATGGGAGATTTGGGGCGAGCAGTACTTC.

This clone came up once. This chain links TRBV27 with TRBJ1-2; D unclear. Germline assignment: CDR1 MNHEY and CDR2 SMNVEV (reference sequence). This CDR3 has 16 residues. V was shortened by 0 bases and J by 4 bases, with 15 bases between the two germline ends. The CDR3 bases are TGTGCCAGCAGTTTATCCGGGTTGAGGGCCCCCTATGGCTACACCTTC. Its translation: CASSLSGLRAPYGYTF.

The chain joins TRBV28 to TRBJ1-5, with D possibly matching TRBD1 (6 bases). CDR3 length: 15 amino acids. Trimming removed 2 bases at V and 0 bases at J, with 8 bases between. Per the germline V gene, CDR1 is MDHEN and CDR2 is SYDVKM. The CDR3 spells CASSLGQYSNQPQHF. In nucleotides, the CDR3 is TGTGCCAGCAGTTTAGGACAGTATAGCAATCAGCCCCAGCATTTT.

The CDR3 DNA reads as TGCGCCAGCAGCTCCAAGGGGAGGGACTATGGCTACACCTTC. Translating it yields CASSSKGRDYGYTF. The gene calls are TRBV5-1 and TRBJ1-2; D is possibly TRBD1 (5 bases). The germline gives CDR1 SGHRS, CDR2 YFSETQ. The V gene lost 3 bases and the J gene lost 3 bases, with 12 bases spanning the gap. This CDR3 spans 14 amino acids.

The rearrangement joins TRBV6-2 or TRBV6-3 to TRBJ2-1, with 12 bases fitting TRBD2. The CDR3 has 15 amino acids. Germline-derived CDR1 and CDR2 are MNHEY and SVGEGT. V was pared by 3 bases and J by 6 bases, with 3 bases of the junction left unmatched. In nucleotides, the CDR3 is TGTGCCAGCAGTTATGGGACTAGCGGGTTCAATGAGCAGTTCTTC. Translating gives CASSYGTSGFNEQFF.

The V and J genes are TRBV6-5 and TRBJ1-5, with 11 bases matching TRBD1. Germline loops: CDR1 MNHEY, CDR2 SVGAGI. The CDR3 length is 14 residues. V dropped 4 bases and J dropped 6; count of bases not matched to a gene: 2. The CDR3, as DNA: TGTGCCAGCAGTTCGGACAGGGGGCTTCAGCCCCAGCATTTT. This translates into CASSSDRGLQPQHF.

The chain is built from TRBV14 and TRBJ2-7; 9 nucleotides line up with TRBD2. Germline V CDR1 and CDR2: SGHDN, FVKESK. The CDR3 has 19 amino acids. V shed 1 base, J shed 0 bases, and the junction held 13 bases outside the gene matches. This CDR3 is CASSQGVLAGYKASYEQYF. Written as DNA, the CDR3 is TGTGCCAGCAGCCAAGGGGTACTAGCGGGTTACAAAGCCTCCTACGAGCAGTACTTC.

Concerning this clone: Other DNA sequences from this sample encode an identical CDR3 as well. The V call is TRBV25-1, the J call TRBJ1-6, with D possibly being TRBD1 (6 bases). Trimming left V 2 bases short and J 10 bases short, with 9 bases between. This CDR3 comprises 13 residues. Germline loops: CDR1 MGHDK, CDR2 SYGVNS. As DNA, the CDR3 is TGTGCCAGCAGTGAAGCAGGGGACTCACCCCTCCACTTT. As protein: CASSEAGDSPLHF. The full variable domain, in which reference TRBV25-1 and TRBJ1-6 provide the parts outside the CDR3, is EADIYQTPRYLVIGTGKKITLECSQTMGHDKMYWYQQDPGMELHLIHYSYGVNSTEKGDLSSESTVSRIRTEHFPLTLESARPSHTSQYLCASSEAGDSPLHFGNGTRLTVT.

The rearrangement uses TRBV5-1 and TRBJ2-7; D ambiguous. There are 12 residues in the CDR3. V was trimmed by 4 bases and J by 2 bases, leaving 7 bases between them. CDR1 and CDR2 from the germline V gene are SGHRS and YFSETQ. The CDR3 nucleotides read TGCGCCAGCAGCCTCTACCCCTACGAGCAGTACTTC. This gives the protein CASSLYPYEQYF.

This chain connects TRBV7-2 to TRBJ1-2; D unclear. The CDR3 runs to 13 residues. V lost 3 bases to trimming and J lost 5 bases, with 10 bases between them. In germline, CDR1 is SGHTA, CDR2 FQGNSA. The CDR3 bases are TGTGCCAGCAGCTTGGAGGGCTTGTATGGCTACACCTTC. Encoded protein: CASSLEGLYGYTF.

The chain couples TRBV18 to TRBJ1-3; TRBD1 aligns across 7 bases. The V segment lost 4 bases and the J segment 0 bases; nucleotides outside the gene matches: 3. Germline CDR1 and CDR2: KGHSH and LQKENI. The CDR3 runs to 15 residues. The CDR3 loop reads CASSLDRASGNTIYF. CDR3 sequence (DNA): TGTGCCAGCTCACTCGACAGGGCCTCTGGAAACACCATATATTTT.

This chain uses TRBV27 with TRBJ2-7; D unresolved. V was shortened by 8 bases and J by 3 bases, with 8 bases between the two germline ends. Germline values: CDR1 MNHEY, CDR2 SMNVEV (reference sequence). The CDR3 length is 11 residues. This chain's CDR3 is CASRLVYEQYF. In DNA, the CDR3 is TGTGCCAGCCGGTTGGTCTACGAGCAGTACTTC.